The 8 T cell receptor beta chains below all came from one sample that was sequenced in a study of cytomegalovirus exposure and HLA in healthy donors. A multiplex PCR was run with 60 Vbeta primers and 13 Jbeta primers. The assay was immunoSEQ multiplex PCR, and TCRdb's table has in-frame clones only and misses some. The sample lists about 120,000 clones; 81% were seen once. Sequenced: PBMCs. These receptor sequences come from a woman aged 40-49 years in good health and CMV-seronegative.

This chain connects TRBV7-9 to TRBJ2-2; 7 nucleotides align to TRBD2. With V trimmed by 6 bases and J by 1 base, 8 bases remained unmatched. The CDR3 runs to 16 residues. CDR1 SEHNR and CDR2 FQNEAQ come from the germline V gene (reference sequence). Written as DNA, the CDR3 is TGTGCCAGCAGTTCTCTAGCGGATCTGAACACCGGGGAGCTGTTTTTT. Translated, it gives CASSSLADLNTGELFF. The full variable domain, in which reference TRBV7-9 and TRBJ2-2 provide the parts outside the CDR3, is DTGVSQNPRHKITKRGQNVTFRCDPISEHNRLYWYRQTLGQGPEFLTYFQNEAQLEKSRLLSDRFSAERPKGSFSTLEIQRTEQGDSAMYLCASSSLADLNTGELFFGEGSRLTVL.

The gene calls are TRBV20-1 and TRBJ1-2; D is unclear. This CDR3 has 10 amino acids. Per the germline V gene, CDR1 is DFQATT and CDR2 is SNEGSKA (reference sequence). V was cut by 3 bases and J by 5 bases, with 4 bases left in between. CDR3 region: CSASRYGYTF. CDR3 nucleotide sequence: TGCAGTGCTAGTCGGTATGGCTACACCTTC.

This clone was observed a few times. This chain joins TRBV7-9 and TRBJ2-7, with TRBD2 identical over 8 bases. The CDR3 runs 15 residues. The germline V gene has CDR1 SEHNR and CDR2 FQNEAQ (reference sequence). V lost 1 base to trimming and J lost 2 bases; unmatched junction nucleotides: 4. The CDR3 DNA reads as TGTGCCAGCAGCTTAGTAGCGGGGAAAACCTACGAGCAGTACTTC. Translating gives CASSLVAGKTYEQYF.

V gene TRBV2 combines with J gene TRBJ2-5; 9 bases agree with TRBD2. J was trimmed by 5 bases and V by 6 bases; bases with no gene match: 7. Germline CDR1 reads SNHLY; CDR2 reads FYNNEI. The CDR3 is made up of 14 amino acids. CDR3 bases: TGTGCCAGCAGGCGTAGCGGGGGAGTGGAGACCCAGTACTTC. The encoded protein is CASRRSGGVETQYF.

V and J are TRBV5-1 and TRBJ1-1, with a possible D match to TRBD1 (6 bases). The V gene lost 0 bases and the J gene lost 3 bases, with 12 bases spanning the gap. This CDR3 contains 15 residues. The germline V gene has CDR1 SGHRS and CDR2 YFSETQ. The CDR3 DNA is TGCGCCAGCAGCTTGGCCATATCAGGGGACACTGAAGCTTTCTTT. Its protein product is CASSLAISGDTEAFF.

The chain uses TRBV13 and TRBJ1-1, with 9 positions matching TRBD1. V lost 5 bases, J lost 5 bases, and 3 bases stayed unmatched. The length of the CDR3 is 13 residues. In germline, CDR1 is PRHDT, CDR2 FYEKMQ (reference sequence). CDR3 in amino acids: CASSADRGTEAFF. Here the CDR3 DNA reads TGTGCCAGCAGCGCAGACAGGGGGACTGAAGCTTTCTTT.

The genes are TRBV28 and TRBJ2-7; no clear D gene. The V end lost 5 bases, the J end lost 2 bases, and 13 bases lay between the germline ends. The germline V gene encodes CDR1 MDHEN and CDR2 SYDVKM. The CDR3 consists of 14 residues. The CDR3 loop is CASSKTHYTYEQYF. CDR3 bases: TGTGCCAGCAGTAAGACGCACTATACCTACGAGCAGTACTTC.

V gene TRBV7-3 combines with J gene TRBJ2-3; maybe TRBD2 (6 bases). This CDR3 has 16 amino acids. Germline CDR1 and CDR2: SGHTA and FQGTGA. The V end lost 5 bases, the J end lost 0 bases, and 15 bases lay between the germline ends. The CDR3 loop reads CASSPLWEASTDTQYF. CDR3 bases: TGTGCCAGCAGCCCCCTCTGGGAGGCGAGCACAGATACGCAGTATTTT.